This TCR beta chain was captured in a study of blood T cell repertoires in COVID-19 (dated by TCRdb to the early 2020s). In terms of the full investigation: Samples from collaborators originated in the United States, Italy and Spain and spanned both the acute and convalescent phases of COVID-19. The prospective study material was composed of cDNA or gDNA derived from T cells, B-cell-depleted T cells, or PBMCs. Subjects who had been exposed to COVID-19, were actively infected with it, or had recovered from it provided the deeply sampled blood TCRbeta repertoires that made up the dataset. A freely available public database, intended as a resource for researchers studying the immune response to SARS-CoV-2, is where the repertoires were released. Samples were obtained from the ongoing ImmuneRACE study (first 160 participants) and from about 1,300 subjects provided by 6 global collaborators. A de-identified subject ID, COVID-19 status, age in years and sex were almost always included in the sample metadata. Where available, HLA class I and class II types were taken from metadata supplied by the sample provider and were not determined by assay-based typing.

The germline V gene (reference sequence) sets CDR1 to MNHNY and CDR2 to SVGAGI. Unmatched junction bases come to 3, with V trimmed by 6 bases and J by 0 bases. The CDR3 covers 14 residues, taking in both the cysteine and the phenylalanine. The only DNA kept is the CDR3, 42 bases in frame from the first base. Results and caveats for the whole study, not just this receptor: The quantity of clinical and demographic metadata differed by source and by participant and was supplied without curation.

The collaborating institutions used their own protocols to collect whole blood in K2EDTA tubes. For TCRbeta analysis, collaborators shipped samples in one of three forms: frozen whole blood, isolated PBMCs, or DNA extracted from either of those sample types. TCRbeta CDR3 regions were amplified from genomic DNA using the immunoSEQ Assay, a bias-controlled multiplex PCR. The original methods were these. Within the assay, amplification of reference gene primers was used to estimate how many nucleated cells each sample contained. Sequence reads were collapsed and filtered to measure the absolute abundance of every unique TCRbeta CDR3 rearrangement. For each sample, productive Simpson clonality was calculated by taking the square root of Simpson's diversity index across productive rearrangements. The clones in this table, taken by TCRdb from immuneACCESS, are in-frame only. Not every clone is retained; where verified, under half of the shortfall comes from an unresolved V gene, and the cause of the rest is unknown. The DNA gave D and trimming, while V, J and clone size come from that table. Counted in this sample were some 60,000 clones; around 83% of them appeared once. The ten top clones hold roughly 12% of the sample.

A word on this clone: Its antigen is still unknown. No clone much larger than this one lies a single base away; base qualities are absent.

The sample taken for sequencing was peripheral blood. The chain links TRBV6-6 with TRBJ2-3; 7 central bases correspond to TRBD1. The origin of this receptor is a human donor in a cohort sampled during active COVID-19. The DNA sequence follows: TGTGCCAGCAGCTTGGGACAGAGCACAGATACGCAGTATTTT. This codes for CASSLGQSTDTQYF.